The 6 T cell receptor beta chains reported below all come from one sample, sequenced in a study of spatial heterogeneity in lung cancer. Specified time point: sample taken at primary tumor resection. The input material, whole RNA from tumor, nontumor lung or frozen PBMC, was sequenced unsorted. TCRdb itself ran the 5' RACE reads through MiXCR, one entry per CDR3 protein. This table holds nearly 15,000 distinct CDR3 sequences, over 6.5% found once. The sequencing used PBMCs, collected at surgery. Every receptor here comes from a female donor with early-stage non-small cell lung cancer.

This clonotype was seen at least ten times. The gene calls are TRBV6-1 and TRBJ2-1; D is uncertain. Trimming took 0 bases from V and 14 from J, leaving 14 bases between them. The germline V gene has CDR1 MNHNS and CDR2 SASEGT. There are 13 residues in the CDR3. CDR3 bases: TGTGCCAGCAGTGAAGCCCCGGATACAAAGGAGTTCTTC. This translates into CASSEAPDTKEFF.

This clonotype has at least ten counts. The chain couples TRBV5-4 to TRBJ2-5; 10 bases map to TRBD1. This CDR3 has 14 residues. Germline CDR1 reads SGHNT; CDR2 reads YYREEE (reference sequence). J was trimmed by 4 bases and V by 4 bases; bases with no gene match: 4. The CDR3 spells CASSRQGAVETQYF. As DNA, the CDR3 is TGTGCCAGCAGCCGACAGGGGGCGGTAGAGACCCAGTACTTC.

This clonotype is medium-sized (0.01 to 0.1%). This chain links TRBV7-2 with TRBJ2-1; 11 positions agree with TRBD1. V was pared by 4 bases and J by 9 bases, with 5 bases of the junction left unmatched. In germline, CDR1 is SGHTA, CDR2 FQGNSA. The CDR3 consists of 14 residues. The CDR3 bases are TGTGCCAGCAGCTCTCGGACAGGGGGCATTGAGCAGTTCTTC. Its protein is CASSSRTGGIEQFF.

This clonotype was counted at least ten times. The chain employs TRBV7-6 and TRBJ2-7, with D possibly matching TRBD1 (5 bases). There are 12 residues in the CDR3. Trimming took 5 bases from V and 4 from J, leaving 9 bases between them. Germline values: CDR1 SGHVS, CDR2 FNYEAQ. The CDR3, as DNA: TGTGCCAGCAGCAAAGACAGTTACGAGCAGTACTTC. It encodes CASSKDSYEQYF.

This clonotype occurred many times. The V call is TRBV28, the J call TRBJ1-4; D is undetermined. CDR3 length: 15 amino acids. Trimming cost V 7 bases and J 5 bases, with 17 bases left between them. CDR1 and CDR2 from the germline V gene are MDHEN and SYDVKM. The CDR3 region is CASTTYPDGNEKLFF. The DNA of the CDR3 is TGTGCCAGCACCACCTACCCGGACGGAAATGAAAAACTGTTTTTT.

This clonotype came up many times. CDR3 nucleotides: TGTGCCAGCAGGGGACAGGGTTCAAACTATGGCTACACCTTC. Translation: CASRGQGSNYGYTF. This chain connects TRBV12-3 or TRBV12-4 to TRBJ1-2; the match to TRBD1 covers 9 bases. After removal of 6 bases from V and 2 bases from J, the junction contained 4 bases not matched to a gene. This CDR3 has 14 residues.